Listed below are T cell receptor beta chains from one sample, sequenced in a study of shared clonotypes between healthy human individuals. The protocol was immunoSEQ multiplex PCR, while the TCRdb copy is restricted to in-frame clones and leaves out a portion. Counted here are around 2,000,000 clones, roughly 94% occurring once; the ten biggest clones make up 0.1% to 0.15%. Sequencing used naive CD4+ T cells sorted from blood. The receptors were sampled from a man between 18 and 35 years old in good health. Each CDR3 is given with its conserved first and last residue. The D gene is left open where the match is weak. Part of the rows lack a size; the others show once, few, many or a class for expanded clones.

TRBV11-3	NA	TRBD1	TRBJ2-7	TGTGCCAGCAGCCCTAGGACAGGGTTCGAGCAGTACTTC	CASSPRTGFEQYF
TRBV5-1	NA	NA	TRBJ2-7	TGCGCCAGCAGCTTGGAATCGCGGTCCTACGAGCAGTACTTC	CASSLESRSYEQYF
TRBV4-1	NA	NA	TRBJ1-1	TGCGCCAGCAGCCGTTTGACAGGTATGAACACTGAAGCTTTCTTT	CASSRLTGMNTEAFF
TRBV28	NA	TRBD1	TRBJ1-2	TGTGCCAGCAGGGCAGGACAGGGGGTATTTTCCTACACCTTC	CASRAGQGVFSYTF
TRBV5-1	NA	NA	TRBJ1-1	TGCGCCAGCAGCACCGGTCGGACCCAGAACACTGAAGCTTTCTTT	CASSTGRTQNTEAFF
TRBV2	NA	TRBD2	TRBJ2-7	TGTGCCAGCAAACGGGGGGATATCTACGAGCAGTACTTC	CASKRGDIYEQYF
TRBV5-4	NA	NA	TRBJ2-3	TGTGCCAGCAGCTTGGCCGGGTTGCAGGGAACAGATACGCAGTATTTT	CASSLAGLQGTDTQYF
TRBV4-1	once	TRBD2	TRBJ2-7	TGCGCCAGCAGCCCCGGAGGGCGGGGGGCCACCTACGAGCAGTACTTC	CASSPGGRGATYEQYF
TRBV1	once	NA	TRBJ2-5	TGCACCAGCAGCCGGAATCGAGTCCCGCAAGAGACCCAGTACTTC	CTSSRNRVPQETQYF
TRBV2	once	NA	TRBJ2-5	TGTGCCAGCGTACGAGCCCCCCGCGACCGGGGCCAAGAGACCCAGTACTTC	CASVRAPRDRGQETQYF
TRBV11-3	NA	NA	TRBJ2-7	TGTGCCAGCAGCTTAGGCAGGCCAGATCGGGAGCAGTACTTC	CASSLGRPDREQYF
TRBV2	NA	NA	TRBJ1-1	TGTGCCAGCACCTCGGACATATTGAACACTGAAGCTTTCTTT	CASTSDILNTEAFF
TRBV10-2	NA	NA	TRBJ1-5	TGCGCCAGCAGTGAGATCGTCGGGGGAGTACAGCCCCAGCATTTT	CASSEIVGGVQPQHF
TRBV6-5	NA	NA	TRBJ2-3	TGTGCCTGCCGGACTACGGGGGATACGCAGTATTTT	CACRTTGDTQYF
TRBV6-6	NA	NA	TRBJ2-2	TGTGCCAGCAGTTACTCGACGGGGGCCGGGGAGCTGTTTTTT	CASSYSTGAGELFF